This T cell receptor (beta chain) was captured in a study of shared clonotypes between healthy human individuals. For the study at large: Two women and a few men aged 18 to 49 served as donors.

CDR3 size: 14 residues. Germline-derived CDR1 and CDR2 are GTSNPN and SVGIG (reference sequence). The V end was cut by 0 bases, the J end by 0 bases, with 6 bases between. This table comes from immunoSEQ multiplex PCR, and its TCRdb copy is limited to in-frame clones, with some not included. This table has about 980,000 clones, roughly 72% appearing once. The chain has TRBV30 and TRBJ1-3; D may be TRBD1 (5 bases). Sequences were obtained from memory CD4+ T cells sorted from blood. The subset: CD45RA-negative fraction. The TCR sequence derives from a man aged 18-30 years in good health. The CDR3 coding sequence is TGTGCCTGGAGTGTAGGGACCTCTGGAAACACCATATATTTT. Translation: CAWSVGTSGNTIYF.